This TCR beta chain was recovered during a study of cytomegalovirus exposure and HLA in healthy donors. Germline CDR1 is MGHDK and CDR2 is SYGVNS. Unmatched junction bases numbered 6, after V lost 2 bases and J lost 7 bases. The CDR3 loop spans 14 amino acids. A note on this clone: Antigen: not known.

Assay: immunoSEQ multiplex PCR; the TCRdb copy retains only in-frame clones and omits some. The sample holds roughly 310,000 clones, roughly 86% seen once. Broader study findings: Among the CMV-associated chains, three were confirmed in vitro as specific for CMV antigens. First-cohort TCR clusters were later found to tend to co-occur in the roughly 130 validation repertoires.

The chain links TRBV25-1 to TRBJ2-5, with 8 bases identical to TRBD2. The sequenced material came from PBMCs. The receptor comes from a man in his thirties or forties in good health and CMV-seronegative. CDR3 in amino acids: CASSEAGGSGTQYF. CDR3 nucleotides: TGTGCCAGCAGTGAAGCGGGGGGCAGCGGGACCCAGTACTTC.